Detailed here is one T cell receptor (beta chain). The data were produced by immunoSEQ multiplex PCR, yet TCRdb's version contains in-frame clones alone and is incomplete. This sample has nearly 65,000 clones, with roughly nine tenths found just once. This sample is drawn from a study of OX40 agonist ivuxolimab in advanced cancers. Study-wide context: Patients in dose escalation had liver, melanoma, kidney or head and neck cancers. It was permissible to have had prior anti-PD-1, anti-PD-L1 or anti-CTLA-4 therapy, and over 35% had some.

The V gene's germline CDR1 is MNHEY and CDR2 SMNVEV (reference sequence). After removal of 8 bases from V and 4 bases from J, the junction contained 9 bases not matched to a gene. There are 15 residues in the CDR3. The TCR originated in an adult with an advanced solid tumor such as melanoma, head and neck, liver or kidney cancer. The input for sequencing was CD4+ or CD8+ T cells sorted from blood, taken in a trial of the OX40 agonist ivuxolimab. The genes are TRBV27 and TRBJ2-3; TRBD1 matches at 10 bases. In DNA form, the CDR3 reads TGTGCCAGCGCGACCGGGACAGGGGCATCAGATACGCAGTATTTT. Encoded protein: CASATGTGASDTQYF.